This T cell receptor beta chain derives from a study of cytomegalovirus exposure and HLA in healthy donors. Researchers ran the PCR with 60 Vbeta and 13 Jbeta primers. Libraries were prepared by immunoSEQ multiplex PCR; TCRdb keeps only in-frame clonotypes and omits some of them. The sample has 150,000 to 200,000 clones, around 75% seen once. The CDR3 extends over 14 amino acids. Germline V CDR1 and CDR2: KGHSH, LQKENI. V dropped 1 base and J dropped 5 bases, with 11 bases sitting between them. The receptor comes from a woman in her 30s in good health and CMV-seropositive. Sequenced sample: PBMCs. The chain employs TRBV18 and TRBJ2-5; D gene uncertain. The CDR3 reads CASSPLPSGETQYF. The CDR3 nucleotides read TGTGCCAGCTCACCACTGCCCAGTGGCGAGACCCAGTACTTC.